This TCR beta chain was profiled in a study of blood T cell repertoires in COVID-19. Study-level information: The United States, Italy and Spain provided the acute and convalescent COVID-19 samples. Sources were T cells, B-cell-depleted T cells, or PBMCs; the material itself was cDNA or gDNA.

Trimming shortened V by 6 bases and J by 7 bases, and 12 bases separated the two germline ends. The CDR3 is 12 amino acids. From germline, CDR1 is KGHSY and CDR2 FQNENV. Authors' methods: Quantification of nucleated cells was approximated via reference gene primer amplification. Here immunoSEQ multiplex PCR was the method, and the copy in TCRdb shows in-frame clones only, minus some. That table furnishes V, J and clone size, whereas the DNA furnished D and trimming. The table includes some 120,000 clones, approximately 81% detected once. This clone showed up just once. This clonotype was obtained from a man between 60 and 75 years old with acute or convalescent COVID-19. This chain links TRBV16 with TRBJ1-2; D is unresolved. Material: peripheral blood. This CDR3 is CASSGQRLGYTF. The CDR3 region has the DNA TGTGCCAGCAGTGGTCAAAGACTTGGCTACACCTTC.